A single sample gave rise to the 23 T cell receptor beta chains below, sequenced in a study of T cell clonality in common variable immunodeficiency (dated by TCRdb to between 2014 and 2017). The receptor library was made with the immunoSEQ multiplex PCR assay. TCRdb provides this immuneACCESS table in a form limited to in-frame rearrangements. Some clones are lacking; in checked studies, under half of them reflect an unresolved V gene, and why the rest are absent is not known. With about 59,000 clones recorded, this sample contains no clone counted only once. Of the sample, about 0.8% falls within the top ten clones. The specimen sequenced was peripheral blood mononuclear cells. The receptors originated from a person between 18 and 69 years old in good health.

This clone was detected ten times or more. The observed sequence ends 3 residues before the CDR3 terminus, with the missing tail filled in from the germline J gene. The chain employs TRBV28 and TRBJ2-3, with 10 bases lining up with TRBD1. This CDR3 has 16 residues. After removal of 8 bases from V and 5 bases from J, the junction contained 13 bases not matched to a gene. Germline CDR1 MDHEN, CDR2 SYDVKM. Incomplete CDR3 DNA: TGTGCCAGCCCAACGACATCGGGACAGGGGATAGATACG. The encoded protein is CASPTTSGQGIDT. The complete CDR3 protein is CASPTTSGQGIDTQYF.

As concerns this clone: The CDR3 end lies 3 residues beyond the end of the read and is filled in from the germline J gene. The genes are TRBV18 and TRBJ2-2, with 10 bases aligning to TRBD1. The V gene's germline CDR1 is KGHSH and CDR2 LQKENI. This CDR3 comprises 16 residues. Partial CDR3 DNA: TGTGCCAGCTCAAGAGGACAGGGGGAAATTCGGGAAAAG. Residues: CASSRGQGEIREK. The full-length CDR3 reads as CASSRGQGEIREKLFF.

This clone was found many times. The CDR3 extends 3 residues past the end of the read, so its final part is completed from the germline J gene. This chain links TRBV30 with TRBJ2-7, with no clear D. Germline CDR1 reads GTSNPN; CDR2 reads SVGIG (reference sequence). The CDR3 sequence is 12 residues long. Trimming left V 3 bases short and J 4 bases short, with 10 bases between. This chain's CDR3 is CAWSRVFYEQYF. CDR3 DNA, as far as it was read: TGTGCCTGGAGCAGAGTCTTTTACGAG.

At least ten counts were recorded for this clone. The read gets to within 3 residues of the CDR3 end, and the germline J gene fills in the rest. This chain joins TRBV4-1 and TRBJ2-2; D is perhaps TRBD2 (6 bases). The CDR3 covers 17 residues. Germline V gene data show CDR1 as MGHRA and CDR2 as YSYEKL. Trimming left V 0 bases short and J 4 bases short, with 15 bases between. CDR3 protein: CASSQDLRTTSTGELFF. The DNA read from the CDR3 is TGCGCCAGCAGCCAAGACCTGCGGACTACGAGCACCGGGGAG.

This clone was seen at least ten times. Sequencing ends 3 residues short of the CDR3 end; the germline J gene provides the rest. The chain is built from TRBV12-3 or TRBV12-4 and TRBJ2-1; 11 nucleotides line up with TRBD2. Germline trimming cut 5 bases from V and 3 bases from J; bases unmatched to any gene: 6. CDR3 size: 16 residues. CDR3 amino acids: CASSDPGTSGYNEQFF. Incomplete CDR3 DNA: TGTGCCAGCAGTGATCCCGGGACTAGCGGCTACAATGAG.

Concerning this clone: The CDR3 extends 3 residues past the end of the read, so its final part is completed from the germline J gene. V is TRBV19 and J is TRBJ2-4, with D perhaps TRBD2 (5 bases). Germline lookup yields CDR1 LNHDA and CDR2 SQIVND (reference sequence). The length of the CDR3 is 14 residues. This chain's CDR3 is CASTSALANYGQYF. The part of the CDR3 DNA that was read is TGTGCCAGTACCTCAGCCCTAGCTAACTATGGT.

In its sample, this clone was seen many times. The CDR3 sequence is CASSADREAYGYTF. Incomplete CDR3 DNA: TGTGCCAGTAGTGCGGACAGGGAGGCCTATGGC. J is TRBJ1-2 and V is TRBV19; 8 nucleotides line up with TRBD1. The read is 3 residues too short to cover the CDR3 end, so that end is filled in from the germline J gene. With V trimmed by 5 bases and J by 4 bases, 6 bases remained unmatched. The CDR3 sequence is 14 residues long. Germline V gives CDR1 LNHDA, CDR2 SQIVND (reference sequence).

This clone came up many times. The CDR3 end lies 3 residues beyond the end of the read and is filled in from the germline J gene. This chain uses TRBV2 with TRBJ1-1, with TRBD1 identical over 7 bases. Germline trimming cut 7 bases from V and 6 bases from J; bases unmatched to any gene: 11. Germline CDR1 reads SNHLY; CDR2 reads FYNNEI. The CDR3 spans 14 residues. CDR3 residues: CASKVGGGISEAFF. Incomplete CDR3 DNA: TGTGCCAGCAAGGTAGGGGGCGGAATATCTGAA. Filled out from reference TRBV2 and TRBJ1-1, the complete variable domain reads EPEVTQTPSHQVTQMGQEVILRCVPISNHLYFYWYRQILGQKVEFLVSFYNNEISEKSEIFDDQFSVERPDGSNFTLKIRSTKLEDSAMYFCASKVGGGISEAFFGQGTRLTVV.

This clone was counted many times. Read coverage stops 3 residues before the CDR3 terminus; the germline J gene supplies the remainder. The rearrangement links TRBV19 to TRBJ1-4, with D perhaps matching TRBD1 (5 bases). This CDR3 is built from 14 residues. The germline V and J ends were trimmed by 10 bases and 7 bases, with 19 bases remaining between them. In germline, CDR1 is LNHDA, CDR2 SQIVND (reference sequence). The sequenced CDR3 bases are TGTGCCACCCAGCCCCAGGGTGGGATTGAAAAA. Protein product: CATQPQGGIEK. The entire CDR3 sequence reads CATQPQGGIEKLFF.

Many counts were recorded for this clone. The read ends 3 residues shy of where the CDR3 ends; the end is completed using the germline J gene. The genes are TRBV7-2 and TRBJ2-3, with TRBD2 as a possible D gene (5 bases). The CDR3 contains 13 residues. CDR1 SGHTA and CDR2 FQGNSA come from the germline V gene. Trimming took 5 bases from V and 5 from J, leaving 11 bases between them. The CDR3 region is CASSPRGGDTQYF. The CDR3 DNA, read in part, is TGTGCCAGCAGCCCACGGGGTGGAGATACG.

This clone was counted ten times or more. The sequence runs out 3 residues before the end of the CDR3; the remainder is reconstructed from the germline J gene. This chain joins TRBV2 and TRBJ2-3, with TRBD2 as a possible D gene (6 bases). The CDR3 contains 14 residues. The V end was cut by 8 bases, the J end by 0 bases, with 12 bases between. Germline V gene data show CDR1 as SNHLY and CDR2 as FYNNEI. Partial CDR3 DNA: TGTGCCAGCCTACTAGCCCCTAGCACAGATACG. Protein: CASLLAPSTDT. The full CDR3 sequence reads CASLLAPSTDTQYF.

This clone has a count of ten or more. From the germline J gene comes the end of the CDR3, since the read stops 3 residues before it. The chain is built from TRBV12-3 or TRBV12-4 and TRBJ2-5; D is unresolved. The germline V and J ends were trimmed by 2 bases and 0 bases, with 4 bases remaining between them. The CDR3 has 13 residues. The CDR3 is CASSLSDQETQYF. The CDR3 DNA, read in part, is TGTGCCAGCAGTTTATCTGACCAAGAGACC.

At least ten counts were recorded for this clone. CDR3 residues: CASSPQSPFTPTDTQYF. Incomplete CDR3 DNA: TGTGCCAGTAGTCCCCAGTCCCCTTTCACCCCCACAGATACG. The rearrangement links TRBV19 to TRBJ2-3; D is unclear. The sequence runs out 3 residues before the end of the CDR3; the remainder is reconstructed from the germline J gene. In germline, CDR1 is LNHDA, CDR2 SQIVND (reference sequence). V dropped 5 bases and J dropped 2 bases, with 20 bases sitting between them. This CDR3 has 17 residues.

There are many counts of this clone. The read halts 3 residues ahead of the CDR3 end, with the missing end drawn from the germline J gene. The chain combines TRBV6-1 with TRBJ1-4, with a possible D match to TRBD1 (5 bases). Trimming left V 2 bases short and J 5 bases short, with 9 bases between. The CDR3 is made up of 14 amino acids. In germline, CDR1 is MNHNS, CDR2 SASEGT. The covered CDR3 bases are TGTGCCAGCAGTGAAAGGGGAAGCAATGAAAAA. This codes for CASSERGSNEK. The full-length CDR3 reads as CASSERGSNEKLFF.

This clone was counted ten times or more. One end of the junction is discordant with germline, which a read error may explain. The CDR3 goes on 3 residues after the read ends, and that part is filled in from the germline J gene. This chain joins TRBV4-2 and TRBJ2-2; no definite D call. Germline V gene sequence: CDR1 LGHNA, CDR2 YNFKEQ. This CDR3 has 15 amino acids. The part of the CDR3 DNA that was read is TGCGCCAGCAGCCAAGGGTCAGGAAACACCGGGGAG. Its protein product is CASSQGSGNTGE. The CDR3 as a whole reads CASSQGSGNTGELFF.

This clone was recorded at least ten times. With the read ending 3 residues before the CDR3 end, the germline J gene is used to fill in that end. V usage is TRBV5-6 and J usage is TRBJ1-2, with a weak D call TRBD1 (6 bases). V was cut by 3 bases and J by 2 bases, with 11 bases left in between. CDR3 length: 14 residues. CDR1 SGHDT and CDR2 YYEEEE come from the germline V gene. CDR3 bases read: TGTGCCAGCAGCTCTGTGGACAGAAACTATGGC. Translation: CASSSVDRNYG. The full CDR3 reads CASSSVDRNYGYTF.

This clone occurred many times. From the germline J gene comes the end of the CDR3, since the read stops 3 residues before it. V gene TRBV30 combines with J gene TRBJ1-1, with D perhaps TRBD1 (6 bases). Germline CDR1 GTSNPN, CDR2 SVGIG (reference sequence). CDR3 size: 15 residues. The DNA read from the CDR3 is TGTGCCTGGAGTCCCCCACAGGGATTGAAAACCGAA. This gives the protein CAWSPPQGLKTE. The whole CDR3 protein is CAWSPPQGLKTEAFF.

The table lists this clone with many counts. Read data end 3 residues before the CDR3 end; the end is taken from the germline J gene. The chain is built from TRBV5-4 and TRBJ2-2, with D possibly being TRBD1 (6 bases). Germline V lookup: CDR1 SGHNT, CDR2 YYREEE (reference sequence). The CDR3 loop spans 15 amino acids. Trimming shortened V by 4 bases and J by 2 bases, and 12 bases separated the two germline ends. The CDR3 DNA, read in part, is TGTGCCAGCAGCGGACCGGGACACAACACCGGGGAG. Its translation is CASSGPGHNTGE. The full-length CDR3 reads as CASSGPGHNTGELFF.

This clone was counted ten times or more. The read halts 3 residues ahead of the CDR3 end, with the missing end drawn from the germline J gene. The rearrangement joins TRBV20-1 to TRBJ2-7, with 10 bases aligning to TRBD2. Trimming took 1 base from V and 0 from J; bases not matched to a gene: 6. Germline CDR1 reads DFQATT; CDR2 reads SNEGSKA (reference sequence). This CDR3 region has 16 residues. The DNA read from the CDR3 is TGCAGTGCTAGAGGGACTAGCGGAGGGCTCTCCTACGAG. It is translated as CSARGTSGGLSYE. The entire CDR3 is CSARGTSGGLSYEQYF.

This clone has only a few counts. The part of the CDR3 DNA that was read is TGTGCCAGCAGCTCGATAGACAGGCCGTACGAG. Its protein is CASSSIDRPYE. The whole CDR3 reads CASSSIDRPYEQYF. The V call is TRBV11-3, the J call TRBJ2-7; maybe TRBD1 (6 bases). Sequencing ends 3 residues short of the CDR3 end; the germline J gene provides the rest. V gave up 4 bases and J gave up 4 bases, with 14 bases separating them. Germline V lookup: CDR1 SGHNT, CDR2 YENEEA. This CDR3 is built from 14 residues.

The sample holds a few counts of this clone. The sequenced CDR3 bases are TGTGCCAGCAGCCTGACAGGGAGGGATTCACCA. This gives the protein CASSLTGRDSP. From start to end, the CDR3 is CASSLTGRDSPLFF. The gene calls are TRBV11-1 and TRBJ1-4; 7 positions match TRBD1. The read is 3 residues too short to cover the CDR3 end, so that end is filled in from the germline J gene. Germline V gene sequence: CDR1 SGHAT, CDR2 FQDESV (reference sequence). CDR3 size: 14 residues.

This clone came up many times. The read is 3 residues too short to cover the CDR3 end, so that end is filled in from the germline J gene. J is TRBJ2-1 and V is TRBV20-1, with TRBD2 identical over 14 bases. Germline assignment: CDR1 DFQATT and CDR2 SNEGSKA (reference sequence). The trim removed 0 bases at V and 8 bases at J, leaving 9 bases unmatched. The CDR3 is 17 residues long. The DNA read from the CDR3 is TGCAGTGCTAGAGACCTTGAGGGACTAGCGGGAGTTTATGAG. Translation: CSARDLEGLAGVYE. The whole CDR3 is CSARDLEGLAGVYEQFF.

This clone has at least ten counts. The CDR3 sequence is CASSPSTGGGYTF. CDR3 DNA (partial): TGTGCCAGCAGCCCCAGCACGGGGGGCGGC. The chain joins TRBV7-9 to TRBJ1-2, with a possible D match to TRBD1 (6 bases). The read comes to an end 3 residues before the CDR3 does, leaving the germline J gene to fill in the end. The CDR3 has 13 residues. CDR1 is SEHNR, CDR2 FQNEAQ, per germline (reference sequence).